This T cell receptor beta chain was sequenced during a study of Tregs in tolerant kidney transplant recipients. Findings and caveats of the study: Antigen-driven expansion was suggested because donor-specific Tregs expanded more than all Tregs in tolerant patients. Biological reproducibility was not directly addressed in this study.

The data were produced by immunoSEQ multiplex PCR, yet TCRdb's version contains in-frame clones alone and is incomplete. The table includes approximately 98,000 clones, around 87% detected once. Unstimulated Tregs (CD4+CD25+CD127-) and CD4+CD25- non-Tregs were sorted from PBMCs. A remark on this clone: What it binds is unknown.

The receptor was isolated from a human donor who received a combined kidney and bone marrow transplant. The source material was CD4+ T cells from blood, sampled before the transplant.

CDR3 residues: CASSVAVGISGIPLISEQFF. In nucleotides, the CDR3 is TGTGCCAGCAGCGTAGCCGTCGGAATTAGCGGGATTCCCCTAATCAGTGAGCAGTTCTTC. J is TRBJ2-1 and V is TRBV9; 8 nucleotides align to TRBD2. The CDR3 runs to 20 residues. V gave up 0 bases and J gave up 9 bases; unmatched junction bases: 23. In germline, CDR1 is SGDLS, CDR2 YYNGEE.